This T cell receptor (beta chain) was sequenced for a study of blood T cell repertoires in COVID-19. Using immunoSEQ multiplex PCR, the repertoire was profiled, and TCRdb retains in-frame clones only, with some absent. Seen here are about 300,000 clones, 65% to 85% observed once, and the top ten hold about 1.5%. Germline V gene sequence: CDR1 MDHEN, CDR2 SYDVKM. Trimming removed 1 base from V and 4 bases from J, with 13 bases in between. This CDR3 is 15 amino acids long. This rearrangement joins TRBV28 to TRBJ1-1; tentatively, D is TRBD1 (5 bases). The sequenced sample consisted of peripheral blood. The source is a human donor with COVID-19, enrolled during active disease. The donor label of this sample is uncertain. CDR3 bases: TGTGCCAGCAGTTTATTACAGGCTCTGGGCACTGAAGCTTTCTTT. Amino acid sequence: CASSLLQALGTEAFF.